This T cell receptor (beta chain) was observed in a study of glioma-infiltrating T cells. The ends lost 3 bases at V and 6 bases at J; junction bases unmatched: 7. The CDR3 consists of 14 residues. Germline V gives CDR1 DFQATT, CDR2 SNEGSKA (reference sequence). Amplification of TCR alpha and beta CDR3 regions from RNA used iRepertoire nested multiplex PCR. One-step reverse transcription and amplification started from approximately 100-400 ng of tissue mRNA or PBMC total RNA. TCRdb independently ran MiXCR on the multiplex PCR reads; one entry per CDR3 protein. Of 150,000 or so distinct CDR3 sequences in the sample, roughly 43% were seen once. This clonotype was counted between two and nine times.

This sequence originates from a human donor with low-grade glioma or glioblastoma, undergoing nonglioma brain surgery, or in good health (not recorded which). Input material: glioma tissue, nonneoplastic brain tissue, or PBMCs (not recorded which). The chain carries TRBV20-1 and TRBJ2-3; 9 nucleotides line up with TRBD2. The CDR3 DNA follows: TGCAGTGCTAGGTCACTAGCGGGCCCCGATACGCAGTATTTT. Amino acids: CSARSLAGPDTQYF.